The clone carrying this TCR beta chain has a handful of counts. What it recognizes is unknown. Alongside CTLA-4 blockade with ipilimumab, patients with chemo-refractory metastatic non-small-cell lung cancer received focal radiation. The data stem from a study of radiotherapy plus CTLA-4 blockade in lung cancer. Study in general: Objective responses were recorded in around a sixth of patients, with disease control recorded in 30% to 35%. General study findings and limits: There was expansion of tumor-derived TCR clones in blood after radiotherapy plus ipilimumab.

Germline-derived CDR1 and CDR2 are KGHSH and LQKENI. The CDR3 is made up of 13 amino acids. V was trimmed by 6 bases and J by 7 bases, leaving 12 bases between them. Libraries were prepared by immunoSEQ multiplex PCR; TCRdb keeps only in-frame clonotypes and omits some of them. The table has fewer than 35,000 clones, roughly three quarters seen once. This chain joins TRBV18 and TRBJ1-4, with D unclear. Sample: peripheral blood, taken from a patient treated with radiotherapy plus ipilimumab. The clonotype was recovered from a human donor with non-small cell lung cancer that progressed on radiotherapy plus ipilimumab. For the CDR3, the DNA is TGTGCCAGCTCCCCAAGTAATCGTGAAAAACTGTTTTTT. Translation: CASSPSNREKLFF.